The rows below give T cell receptor beta chains drawn from one sample of a study of T cells after somatic rescue of genetic block. Measured with immunoSEQ multiplex PCR; TCRdb has only the in-frame clones, and not every one. Counted here are over 95,000 clones, about 90% occurring once; the ten biggest clones make up roughly 1.5%. The sequenced sample was peripheral blood mononuclear cells (PBMCs). Source of these receptors: a woman aged 18-29 years. Both conserved end residues are part of each CDR3. The D gene is left open where the match is weak. Expanded clones are given a class, and other clones once, few, many or no size at all.

D gene: TRBD2
J gene: TRBJ2-5
clone size: .
V gene: TRBV7-2
CDR3 protein: CASSLGGAGGRETQYF
CDR3 DNA: TGTGCCAGCAGCTTAGGCGGGGCGGGGGGGCGAGAGACCCAGTACTTC

D gene: .
J gene: TRBJ2-5
clone size: .
V gene: TRBV7-9
CDR3 protein: CASSFRRGNRETQYF
CDR3 DNA: TGTGCCAGCAGCTTTCGCCGGGGTAATCGAGAGACCCAGTACTTC

D gene: TRBD1
J gene: TRBJ1-3
clone size: .
V gene: TRBV7-2
CDR3 protein: CASSLIPGQGQNTIYF
CDR3 DNA: TGTGCCAGCAGCTTAATCCCGGGACAGGGCCAAAACACCATATATTTT

D gene: .
J gene: TRBJ1-2
clone size: .
V gene: TRBV19
CDR3 protein: CASSVFPGHGYTF
CDR3 DNA: TGTGCCAGTAGTGTTTTTCCAGGCCATGGCTACACCTTC

D gene: .
J gene: TRBJ2-7
clone size: .
V gene: TRBV7-2
CDR3 protein: CASSLWARSYEQYF
CDR3 DNA: TGTGCCAGCAGCTTATGGGCCCGCTCCTACGAGCAGTACTTC

D gene: TRBD1
J gene: TRBJ2-1
clone size: .
V gene: TRBV5-1
CDR3 protein: CASSAVVTGINEQFF
CDR3 DNA: TGCGCCAGCAGCGCTGTAGTGACAGGGATAAATGAGCAGTTCTTC

D gene: TRBD2
J gene: TRBJ2-5
clone size: .
V gene: TRBV10-3
CDR3 protein: CAIRSGAGVEETQYF
CDR3 DNA: TGTGCCATCAGATCCGGAGCGGGGGTAGAGGAGACCCAGTACTTC

D gene: .
J gene: TRBJ2-5
clone size: .
V gene: TRBV11-3
CDR3 protein: CASSLAEGWETQYF
CDR3 DNA: TGTGCCAGCAGCTTGGCAGAGGGTTGGGAGACCCAGTACTTC

D gene: .
J gene: TRBJ1-1
clone size: .
V gene: TRBV19
CDR3 protein: CASNAPRAGVAGAEAFF
CDR3 DNA: TGTGCCAGTAACGCACCTCGGGCAGGGGTGGCAGGTGCTGAAGCTTTCTTT

D gene: TRBD1
J gene: TRBJ1-1
clone size: .
V gene: TRBV19
CDR3 protein: CASSGSRQGGTEAFF
CDR3 DNA: TGTGCCAGTAGTGGGTCGAGACAGGGGGGGACTGAAGCTTTCTTT

D gene: .
J gene: TRBJ2-3
clone size: .
V gene: TRBV4-1
CDR3 protein: CASSQDLFRGQADTQYF
CDR3 DNA: TGCGCCAGCAGCCAAGATCTTTTTCGCGGGCAGGCAGATACGCAGTATTTT

D gene: TRBD1
J gene: TRBJ1-1
clone size: once
V gene: TRBV6-6
CDR3 protein: CASSPGTGEAFF
CDR3 DNA: TGTGCCAGCAGCCCCGGGACAGGGGAAGCTTTCTTT

D gene: .
J gene: TRBJ1-4
clone size: .
V gene: TRBV14
CDR3 protein: CASSHPQDIRNEKLFF
CDR3 DNA: TGTGCCAGCAGCCATCCACAGGATATACGGAATGAAAAACTGTTTTTT

D gene: TRBD2
J gene: TRBJ2-2
clone size: .
V gene: TRBV27
CDR3 protein: CASSLPAGGTGELFF
CDR3 DNA: TGTGCCAGCAGTTTACCAGCGGGGGGGACCGGGGAGCTGTTTTTT

D gene: .
J gene: TRBJ1-3
clone size: .
V gene: TRBV11-3
CDR3 protein: CASSLQQGTGNTIYF
CDR3 DNA: TGTGCCAGCAGCTTACAACAGGGAACTGGAAACACCATATATTTT

D gene: .
J gene: TRBJ1-5
clone size: .
V gene: TRBV19
CDR3 protein: CASAGFNQPQHF
CDR3 DNA: TGTGCCAGTGCGGGTTTCAATCAGCCCCAGCATTTT

D gene: TRBD1
J gene: TRBJ2-7
clone size: .
V gene: TRBV5-1
CDR3 protein: CASSSRGQGVYEQYF
CDR3 DNA: TGCGCCAGCAGCTCACGGGGACAGGGGGTCTACGAGCAGTACTTC

D gene: .
J gene: TRBJ2-5
clone size: .
V gene: TRBV6-5
CDR3 protein: CASSYRGFQETQYF
CDR3 DNA: TGTGCCAGCAGTTACCGGGGGTTCCAAGAGACCCAGTACTTC

D gene: TRBD1
J gene: TRBJ1-2
clone size: few
V gene: TRBV10-3
CDR3 protein: CAISLGQEDGYTF
CDR3 DNA: TGTGCCATCAGTCTTGGACAGGAGGATGGCTACACCTTC

D gene: TRBD1
J gene: TRBJ2-7
clone size: once
V gene: TRBV5-6
CDR3 protein: CASSFRGPYEQYF
CDR3 DNA: TGTGCCAGCAGCTTCAGGGGGCCCTACGAGCAGTACTTC

D gene: .
J gene: TRBJ2-5
clone size: .
V gene: TRBV2
CDR3 protein: CASSGDSTETQYF
CDR3 DNA: TGTGCCAGCAGTGGGGACTCTACGGAGACCCAGTACTTC

D gene: .
J gene: TRBJ2-3
clone size: .
V gene: TRBV10-3
CDR3 protein: CAITSDSVGTDTQYF
CDR3 DNA: TGTGCCATCACCTCGGACTCAGTAGGCACAGATACGCAGTATTTT

D gene: .
J gene: TRBJ2-7
clone size: .
V gene: TRBV9
CDR3 protein: CASSVGVGQQVNEQYF
CDR3 DNA: TGTGCCAGCAGCGTGGGGGTCGGGCAACAGGTAAACGAGCAGTACTTC

D gene: .
J gene: TRBJ1-6
clone size: .
V gene: TRBV6-5
CDR3 protein: CASRQGSSYNSPLHF
CDR3 DNA: TGTGCCAGCAGGCAGGGGAGCTCCTATAATTCACCCCTCCACTTT

D gene: .
J gene: TRBJ1-1
clone size: .
V gene: TRBV11-1
CDR3 protein: CASSLGSMPFF
CDR3 DNA: TGTGCCAGCAGCTTAGGGAGTATGCCTTTCTTT

D gene: .
J gene: TRBJ2-2
clone size: .
V gene: TRBV7-3
CDR3 protein: CASSLQGSNTGELFF
CDR3 DNA: TGTGCCAGCAGCCTCCAGGGGTCGAACACCGGGGAGCTGTTTTTT

D gene: .
J gene: TRBJ1-5
clone size: .
V gene: TRBV6-1
CDR3 protein: CASRADRYSNQPQHF
CDR3 DNA: TGTGCCAGCAGAGCTGACAGGTATAGCAATCAGCCCCAGCATTTT